These 6 T cell receptor beta chains share one sample of origin, sequenced in a study of low-dose radiotherapy and immunotherapy resistance in tumors (dated by TCRdb to 2022 to 2024). For sequencing, an Illumina HiSeq 2500 was employed. First-strand cDNA was synthesized using Superscript III and a set of TRAV- and TRBV-specific primers, so that both TCRalpha and TCRbeta chains were covered. A roughly 22-cycle PCR with Phusion amplified the TCRs, pairing a constant-region primer with the adapter that was attached to the V primers. TCRdb reanalyzed the raw reads on its own, using fastp at Q25 for trimming and MiXCR for clone calling, and kept in-frame beta chains. Rows with a matching CDR3 protein are joined into one entry that keeps the most common DNA and genes. The sample includes around 90,000 distinct CDR3 sequences, with about 19% observed a single time. The ten largest clones take up 4.5% to 7.5% of the sample.

This specimen's time point label, interpreted: before trial treatment. This material consisted of PBMCs, taken before treatment. The receptors shown here come from a male donor with prostate cancer.

This clonotype was picked up many times. The CDR3 reads CASSSRGTGGTYEQYF. CDR3 nucleotide sequence: TGTGCCAGCAGTTCCCGGGGGACAGGGGGAACCTACGAGCAGTACTTC. The chain employs TRBV12-3 or TRBV12-4 and TRBJ2-7; 11 bases map to TRBD1. CDR3 length: 16 amino acids. The V segment lost 4 bases and the J segment 2 bases; nucleotides outside the gene matches: 7.

This clonotype has at least ten counts. The CDR3 bases are TGTGCCAGCAGAGGGTTCGGCAATCAGCCCCAGCATTTT. Translated: CASRGFGNQPQHF. V usage is TRBV27 and J usage is TRBJ1-5, with D unclear. V was pared by 6 bases and J by 2 bases, with 8 bases between. CDR3 size: 13 residues. Per germline, CDR1 MNHEY and CDR2 SMNVEV (reference sequence).

This clonotype appeared many times. CDR3 sequence reads: CATAFSGQGRYGYTF. DNA for the CDR3: TGTGCCACCGCCTTCTCGGGACAGGGGCGGTATGGCTACACCTTC. V is TRBV19 and J is TRBJ1-2; 10 bases align to TRBD1. Losses at the gene ends were 10 bases for V and 5 bases for J; bases not matched to a gene: 13. Germline CDR1 and CDR2: LNHDA and SQIVND (reference sequence). The CDR3 length is 15 residues.

The rearrangement joins TRBV5-1 to TRBJ2-7; D is uncertain. Per germline, CDR1 SGHRS and CDR2 YFSETQ. The V and J ends lost 6 bases and 7 bases respectively, with 14 bases between them. The CDR3 runs to 12 residues. The CDR3 DNA sequence: TGCGCCAGCACTGCCAGCATTGGGGAGCAGTACTTC. Translating gives CASTASIGEQYF.

Note on this clonotype: A read error likely explains this, since a far larger clone differs by one base. The CDR3 nucleotides read TGTGCCAGCAGTTGCTTAGCGGGGTCTAGCACAGATACGCAGTATTTT. It encodes CASSCLAGSSTDTQYF. V usage is TRBV6-6 and J usage is TRBJ2-3; 8 bases agree with TRBD2. Trimming at V came to 4 bases and at J to 0 bases, leaving 6 bases not matched to a gene. The CDR3 length is 16 residues. The V gene's germline CDR1 is MNHNY and CDR2 SVGAGI (reference sequence).

Many counts were recorded for this clonotype. The chain combines TRBV3-1 with TRBJ2-5; D is possibly TRBD2 (5 bases). The germline V gene encodes CDR1 LGHDT and CDR2 YNNKEL (reference sequence). V was shortened by 5 bases and J by 0 bases, with 13 bases between the two germline ends. The CDR3 length is 15 residues. CDR3 in amino acids: CASSNFSDYQETQYF. The CDR3 DNA reads TGTGCCAGCAGCAACTTTTCGGACTACCAAGAGACCCAGTACTTC.